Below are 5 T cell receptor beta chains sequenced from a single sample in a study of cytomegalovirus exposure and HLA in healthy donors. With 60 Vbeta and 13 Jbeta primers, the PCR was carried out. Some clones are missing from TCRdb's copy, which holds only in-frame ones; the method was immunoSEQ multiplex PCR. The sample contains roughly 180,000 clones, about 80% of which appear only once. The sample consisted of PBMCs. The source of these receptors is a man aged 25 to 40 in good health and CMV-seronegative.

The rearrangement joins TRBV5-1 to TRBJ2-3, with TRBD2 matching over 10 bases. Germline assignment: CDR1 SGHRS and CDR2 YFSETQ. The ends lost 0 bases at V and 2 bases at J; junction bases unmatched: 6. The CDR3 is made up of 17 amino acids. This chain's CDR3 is CASSLEPSGGNTDTQYF. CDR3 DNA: TGCGCCAGCAGCTTGGAGCCTAGCGGGGGAAACACAGATACGCAGTATTTT.

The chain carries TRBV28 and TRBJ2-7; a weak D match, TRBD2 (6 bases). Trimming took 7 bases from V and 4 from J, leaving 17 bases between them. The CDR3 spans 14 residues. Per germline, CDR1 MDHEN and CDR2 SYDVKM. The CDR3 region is CASIFKEGWYEQYF. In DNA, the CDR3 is TGTGCCAGCATTTTTAAGGAGGGTTGGTACGAGCAGTACTTC.

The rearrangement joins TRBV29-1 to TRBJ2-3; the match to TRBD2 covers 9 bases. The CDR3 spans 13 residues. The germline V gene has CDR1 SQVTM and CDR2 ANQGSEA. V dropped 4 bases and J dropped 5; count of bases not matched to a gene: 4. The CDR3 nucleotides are TGCAGCGTTGGCGCGGGGGGGGAAGATACGCAGTATTTT. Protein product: CSVGAGGEDTQYF.

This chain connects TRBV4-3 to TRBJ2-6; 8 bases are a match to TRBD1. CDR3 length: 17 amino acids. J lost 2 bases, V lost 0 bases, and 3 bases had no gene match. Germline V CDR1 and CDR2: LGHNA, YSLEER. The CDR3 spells CASSQDLTGAGANVLTF. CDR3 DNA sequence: TGCGCCAGCAGCCAAGATCTGACAGGGGCTGGGGCCAACGTCCTGACTTTC.

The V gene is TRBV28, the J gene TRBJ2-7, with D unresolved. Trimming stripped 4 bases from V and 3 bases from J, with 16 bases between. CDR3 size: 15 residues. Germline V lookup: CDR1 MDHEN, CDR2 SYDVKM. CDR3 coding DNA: TGTGCCAGCAGTTCCCCCGGGTCTACGGACTACGAGCAGTACTTC. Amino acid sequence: CASSSPGSTDYEQYF.